A single sample is the source of the 8 T cell receptor beta chains below, sequenced in a study of beta chain features in type 1 diabetes. The antigens for these receptors are not known. Every bit of the isolated RNA underwent reverse transcription, so sequencing read expressed TCRB transcripts. Measured with immunoSEQ multiplex PCR; TCRdb has only the in-frame clones, and not every one. Of around 40,000 clones detected, roughly 70% appear once; the ten largest clones hold roughly 2.1%. Study-wide results and caveats: Across all four CD4+ subsets, people with type 1 diabetes showed modestly shorter TCRB CDR3s.

The sequenced sample was Tregs from blood. Receptor source: a young woman with type 1 diabetes.

The V and J genes are TRBV2 and TRBJ1-2; 7 positions agree with TRBD1. This CDR3 contains 12 residues. Germline trimming cut 9 bases from V and 6 bases from J; bases unmatched to any gene: 7. Germline V gene sequence: CDR1 SNHLY, CDR2 FYNNEI. In nucleotides, the CDR3 is TGTGCCAGAAGGACAGGAATAAATGGCTACACCTTC. Protein: CARRTGINGYTF.

CDR3 DNA sequence: TGCGCCAGCAGCTTGGAGGGGTTTGGGGCTTTCTTT. It translates to CASSLEGFGAFF. V is TRBV5-1 and J is TRBJ1-1, with a tentative D call TRBD1 (5 bases). The germline gives CDR1 SGHRS, CDR2 YFSETQ. V lost 0 bases to trimming and J lost 11 bases, with 11 bases between them. The CDR3 runs 12 residues.

The chain recombines TRBV19 with TRBJ1-1; D is possibly TRBD1 (5 bases). The V end lost 7 bases, the J end lost 5 bases, and 17 bases lay between the germline ends. Germline V gene data show CDR1 as LNHDA and CDR2 as SQIVND (reference sequence). The length of the CDR3 is 14 residues. DNA for the CDR3: TGTGCCAGTAACGAGGAGGGGCGGAAAACTGAAGCTTTCTTT. Translated, it gives CASNEEGRKTEAFF. The full variable domain, rest sourced from reference TRBV19 and TRBJ1-1, is DGGITQSPKYLFRKEGQNVTLSCEQNLNHDAMYWYRQDPGQGLRLIYYSQIVNDFQKGDIAEGYSVSREKKESFPLTVTSAQKNPTAFYLCASNEEGRKTEAFFGQGTRLTVV.

The rearrangement uses TRBV9 and TRBJ1-1; weak D call: TRBD1 (5 bases). V was cut by 0 bases and J by 11 bases, with 14 bases left in between. The V gene's germline CDR1 is SGDLS and CDR2 YYNGEE. The CDR3 is 13 residues long. The DNA for the CDR3 is TGTGCCAGCAGCGTAGTTGGGGGGGAGGAGGCTTTCTTT. Encoded protein: CASSVVGGEEAFF.

J is TRBJ2-7 and V is TRBV7-9; the D is unclear. The V end was cut by 5 bases, the J end by 7 bases, with 9 bases between. The CDR3 length is 11 residues. Germline CDR1 reads SEHNR; CDR2 reads FQNEAQ (reference sequence). CDR3 sequence: CASSPEAEQYF. The CDR3 DNA sequence: TGTGCCAGCAGCCCCGAAGCTGAGCAGTACTTC.

Remarks on this clone: The identical CDR3 is also encoded by other nucleotide sequences in the sample. The chain links TRBV23-1 to TRBJ2-3; TRBD1 is a possible D gene (6 bases). TRBV23-1 is filed as an ORF, its function uncertain. The CDR3 sequence is 19 residues long. V was cut by 2 bases and J by 3 bases, with 24 bases left in between. The CDR3 region is CASSQKAVGTAGETDTQYF. CDR3 bases: TGCGCCAGCAGTCAAAAGGCGGTCGGGACGGCAGGGGAAACAGATACGCAGTATTTT.

The rearrangement joins TRBV5-4 to TRBJ1-1, with 9 bases that match TRBD1. The V gene end was trimmed by 0 bases and the J gene end by 8 bases; junction bases not matched to a gene: 8. Germline assignment: CDR1 SGHNT and CDR2 YYREEE (reference sequence). The CDR3 has 15 residues. The CDR3 DNA reads as TGTGCCAGCAGCTTGGGGGGACAGGGAGACCGAGAAGCTTTCTTT. Residues: CASSLGGQGDREAFF.

The chain couples TRBV6-5 to TRBJ1-1, with D unresolved. This CDR3 is built from 13 residues. The germline V gene has CDR1 MNHEY and CDR2 SVGAGI. The CDR3 protein is CGTSPGFSTEAFF. The CDR3 DNA is TGTGGCACTTCACCGGGATTCAGCACTGAAGCTTTCTTT.